This TCR beta chain derives from a study of OX40 agonist ivuxolimab in advanced cancers. Assay: immunoSEQ multiplex PCR; the TCRdb copy retains only in-frame clones and omits some. This repertoire shows tens of thousands of clones, 88% found once; its top ten account for 58%. The junction had 8 bases not matched to a gene; V was cut back by 6 bases and J by 9 bases. CDR3 size: 14 residues. The germline V gene encodes CDR1 MNHEY and CDR2 SVGAGI. This clonotype originated in an adult with an advanced solid tumor such as melanoma, head and neck, liver or kidney cancer. The sequenced sample was CD4+ or CD8+ T cells sorted from blood, obtained in a trial of the OX40 agonist ivuxolimab. The chain employs TRBV6-5 and TRBJ2-2, with 9 bases matching TRBD1. CDR3 residues: CASRERQGVRELFF. The CDR3 DNA reads as TGTGCCAGCAGGGAGCGACAGGGGGTCCGGGAGCTGTTTTTT.